The clone carrying this TCR beta chain was seen at least ten times. The antigen is undetermined. The length of the CDR3 is 16 residues. Germline values: CDR1 MDHEN, CDR2 SYDVKM. With V trimmed by 10 bases and J by 1 base, 13 bases remained unmatched. The sample is drawn from a study of T cells in Graves' hyperthyroidism and ophthalmopathy. Study as a whole: Pretreatment peripheral blood was obtained at initial diagnosis. Whole-study results and caveats: Blood also held most thyroid clonotypes expanded beyond 0.001.

Amplification yielded TCR beta CDR3 regions, with RNA transcripts as the source. During a first-round RT-PCR of the TCR CDR3, the HTBI primer set was used. TCRdb recomputed calls from the multiplex PCR reads with MiXCR, one row per CDR3 protein. The table has around 690,000 distinct CDR3 sequences, 15% to 20% seen once. Sample: blood. This sequence originates from a man aged 45-65 years with Graves' hyperthyroidism. The rearrangement links TRBV28 to TRBJ2-7, with TRBD2 identical over 10 bases. CDR3 in DNA: TGTGCCACAAAACTAACAGCGGGAGGGCTATCCTACGAGCAGTACTTC. It codes for CATKLTAGGLSYEQYF.